A selection of T cell receptor beta chains follows, all from one sample in a study of T cells after yellow fever vaccination. TCRdb re-called the 5' RACE reads through MiXCR, storing one row per CDR3 protein. The sample shows about 230,000 distinct CDR3 sequences, around 6.7% of them seen only once. Specimen: CD4+ T cells sorted from PBMCs, collected on the day of the yellow fever booster vaccination. These receptors all come from a man under 40 who received the YFV17D yellow fever vaccine. The CDR3 runs from the conserved cysteine through the conserved F or W. Each record gives: J gene, clone size, V gene, D gene, CDR3 DNA, CDR3 protein. A D gene is named only where the DNA matches it firmly. Not every row has a clone size; where given, it reads once, few, many or a size class.

J gene: TRBJ2-2
clone size: few
V gene: TRBV5-1
D gene: TRBD2
CDR3 DNA: TGCGCCAGCAGCTTGCGGCTAGCGGAAACCGGGGAGCTGTTTTTT
CDR3 protein: CASSLRLAETGELFF

J gene: TRBJ2-1
clone size: NA
V gene: TRBV6-2/TRBV6-3
D gene: NA
CDR3 DNA: TGTGCCAGCCGAACCGGGACTCCTGATCCGGTCTTC
CDR3 protein: CASRTGTPDPVF

J gene: TRBJ1-5
clone size: NA
V gene: TRBV6-1
D gene: NA
CDR3 DNA: TGTGCCAGCAGACGACAGCGGCATCAGCCCCAGCATTTT
CDR3 protein: CASRRQRHQPQHF

J gene: TRBJ2-7
clone size: many
V gene: TRBV2
D gene: NA
CDR3 DNA: TGTGCCAGCAGTGTAAGGCACAGCTACGAGCAGTACTTC
CDR3 protein: CASSVRHSYEQYF

J gene: TRBJ1-6
clone size: few
V gene: TRBV12-3/TRBV12-4
D gene: NA
CDR3 DNA: TGTGCCAGCAGTCGGGACGCTATAGCTTCACCCCTCCACTTT
CDR3 protein: CASSRDAIASPLHF

J gene: TRBJ2-3
clone size: NA
V gene: TRBV5-4
D gene: NA
CDR3 DNA: TGTGCCAGCAGCTTGGCCTTTGATAGGGTCACAGATACGCAGTATTTT
CDR3 protein: CASSLAFDRVTDTQYF

J gene: TRBJ2-2
clone size: many
V gene: TRBV5-1
D gene: NA
CDR3 DNA: TGCGCCAGCAGCCCCGGGCCTAGGCGTAGGCTCGGGGCGGTCACCGGGGAGCTGTTTTTT
CDR3 protein: CASSPGPRRRLGAVTGELFF

J gene: TRBJ1-1
clone size: many
V gene: TRBV5-6
D gene: NA
CDR3 DNA: TGTGCCAGCAGCTTGAATCGCAGGGGCGCTGAAGCTTTCTTT
CDR3 protein: CASSLNRRGAEAFF

J gene: TRBJ2-1
clone size: NA
V gene: TRBV5-1
D gene: NA
CDR3 DNA: TGCGCCAGCAGAGCCGGGAGCAGTAATGAGCAGTTCTTC
CDR3 protein: CASRAGSSNEQFF

J gene: TRBJ1-2
clone size: few
V gene: TRBV6-5
D gene: NA
CDR3 DNA: TGTGCCAGCACTATCGAACGGTACTATGGCTACACCTTC
CDR3 protein: CASTIERYYGYTF

J gene: TRBJ2-1
clone size: many
V gene: TRBV11-2
D gene: TRBD2
CDR3 DNA: TGTGCCAGCAGCCCCCGCGGGAGGAAGGACAATGAGCAGTTCTTC
CDR3 protein: CASSPRGRKDNEQFF

J gene: TRBJ2-5
clone size: many
V gene: TRBV3-1
D gene: NA
CDR3 DNA: TGTGCCAGCAGCGGAAACTTCCAAGAGACCCAGTACTTC
CDR3 protein: CASSGNFQETQYF

J gene: TRBJ2-5
clone size: NA
V gene: TRBV20-1
D gene: TRBD2
CDR3 DNA: TGCAGTGCCACCGCGACTAGCGGGGGGTTGCGGACCCAGTACTTC
CDR3 protein: CSATATSGGLRTQYF

J gene: TRBJ1-4
clone size: few
V gene: TRBV20-1
D gene: NA
CDR3 DNA: TGCAGTGCCCAGAAGGGGGGCGCGTCTAATGAAAAACTGTTTTTT
CDR3 protein: CSAQKGGASNEKLFF

J gene: TRBJ2-1
clone size: few
V gene: TRBV5-4
D gene: NA
CDR3 DNA: TGTGCCAGCAGCTCCCTTAGTTACGAGCAGTTCTTC
CDR3 protein: CASSSLSYEQFF

J gene: TRBJ2-7
clone size: NA
V gene: TRBV7-2
D gene: NA
CDR3 DNA: TGTGCCAGCAGCGACAGAGCCGGGACTTTGAGCTCCTACGAGCAGTACTTC
CDR3 protein: CASSDRAGTLSSYEQYF

J gene: TRBJ2-1
clone size: few
V gene: TRBV20-1
D gene: TRBD2
CDR3 DNA: TGCAGTGCGGGACCACTAGCGGGGGCCTACAATGAGCAGTTCTTC
CDR3 protein: CSAGPLAGAYNEQFF

J gene: TRBJ2-7
clone size: many
V gene: TRBV20-1
D gene: TRBD1
CDR3 DNA: TGCAGTGCTAAGGGACAGGGGCCCCACGAGCAGTACTTC
CDR3 protein: CSAKGQGPHEQYF

J gene: TRBJ2-7
clone size: NA
V gene: TRBV6-1
D gene: TRBD1
CDR3 DNA: TGTGCCAGCAGTGACCCAGGACAGGGCTCCTACGAGCAGTACTTC
CDR3 protein: CASSDPGQGSYEQYF

J gene: TRBJ1-2
clone size: few
V gene: TRBV9
D gene: NA
CDR3 DNA: TGTGCCAGCAGCATCGGGAGGTCTGGCGGCTACACCTTC
CDR3 protein: CASSIGRSGGYTF

J gene: TRBJ2-3
clone size: many
V gene: TRBV7-7
D gene: NA
CDR3 DNA: TGTGCTAGCAGCCGTGGACAAACAGATACGCAGTATTTT
CDR3 protein: CASSRGQTDTQYF

J gene: TRBJ2-3
clone size: NA
V gene: TRBV5-1
D gene: TRBD2
CDR3 DNA: TGCGCCAGCAGCTGGACTAGCGGGCAAATCACAGATACGCAGTATTTT
CDR3 protein: CASSWTSGQITDTQYF

J gene: TRBJ2-5
clone size: few
V gene: TRBV19
D gene: TRBD1
CDR3 DNA: TGTGCCAGTAGTAGCCTAGACAGGGCGGCGGCCGATGGAGAGACCCAGTACTTC
CDR3 protein: CASSSLDRAAADGETQYF

J gene: TRBJ1-1
clone size: NA
V gene: TRBV19
D gene: NA
CDR3 DNA: TGTGCCAGTAGTCCAGAGTCTGCGACTGAAGCTTTCTTT
CDR3 protein: CASSPESATEAFF

J gene: TRBJ2-7
clone size: many
V gene: TRBV7-8
D gene: NA
CDR3 DNA: TGTGCCAGCAGCCTCCTTGGCCGCTTCCCCTACGAGCAGTACTTC
CDR3 protein: CASSLLGRFPYEQYF

J gene: TRBJ2-5
clone size: many
V gene: TRBV20-1
D gene: NA
CDR3 DNA: TGCAGTGCTGGGGGCTGGGACCAAGAGACCCAGTACTTC
CDR3 protein: CSAGGWDQETQYF

J gene: TRBJ2-7
clone size: few
V gene: TRBV5-4
D gene: NA
CDR3 DNA: TGTGCCAGCAGCTCAAGCGGACACCCGCCTTACGAGCAGTACTTC
CDR3 protein: CASSSSGHPPYEQYF

J gene: TRBJ2-5
clone size: NA
V gene: TRBV24-1
D gene: TRBD1
CDR3 DNA: TGTGCCACCAGTGACGCCACAGGGGGACAAGAGACCCAGTACTTC
CDR3 protein: CATSDATGGQETQYF

J gene: TRBJ2-2
clone size: few
V gene: TRBV9
D gene: TRBD1
CDR3 DNA: TGTGCCAGCAGCGTAGGGACAGGGACTGGGGAGCTGTTTTTT
CDR3 protein: CASSVGTGTGELFF

J gene: TRBJ2-3
clone size: NA
V gene: TRBV20-1
D gene: NA
CDR3 DNA: TGCAGTGCTAGAGATCATAGCACAGATACGCAGTATTTT
CDR3 protein: CSARDHSTDTQYF

J gene: TRBJ2-7
clone size: NA
V gene: TRBV12-3/TRBV12-4
D gene: NA
CDR3 DNA: TGTGCCAGCAGCCCCGCGGGGGCAGGGGTTGAAAGGCAGTACTTC
CDR3 protein: CASSPAGAGVERQYF

J gene: TRBJ2-7
clone size: once
V gene: TRBV11-2
D gene: TRBD2
CDR3 DNA: TGTGGCAGCAGCCGCGGGGCTAGCGGAGCCTCCTACGAGCAGTACTTC
CDR3 protein: CGSSRGASGASYEQYF

J gene: TRBJ2-1
clone size: NA
V gene: TRBV5-1
D gene: NA
CDR3 DNA: TGCGCCAGCAGCCCCGACGGGGGCTCCTACAATGAGCAGTTCTTC
CDR3 protein: CASSPDGGSYNEQFF

J gene: TRBJ2-7
clone size: few
V gene: TRBV7-8
D gene: TRBD2
CDR3 DNA: TGTGCCAGCAGCGCTAGCTCGGCTAGCGGGAACATCTACGAGCAGTACTTC
CDR3 protein: CASSASSASGNIYEQYF

J gene: TRBJ2-2
clone size: many
V gene: TRBV20-1
D gene: TRBD2
CDR3 DNA: TGCAGTGCTAGACCTCGCGGGAGGAACACCGGGGAGCTGTTTTTT
CDR3 protein: CSARPRGRNTGELFF

J gene: TRBJ1-3
clone size: many
V gene: TRBV29-1
D gene: NA
CDR3 DNA: TGCAGCGTTGAGACCCGTGGGAGAAACACCATATATTTT
CDR3 protein: CSVETRGRNTIYF

J gene: TRBJ1-6
clone size: NA
V gene: TRBV7-8
D gene: NA
CDR3 DNA: TGTGCCAGCAGCCCCGGGACCAAGACGTCACCCCTCCACTTT
CDR3 protein: CASSPGTKTSPLHF

J gene: TRBJ2-1
clone size: NA
V gene: TRBV5-6
D gene: TRBD2
CDR3 DNA: TGTGCCAGCAGCTTGGTGCGGGAGTCCTACAATGAGCAGTTCTTC
CDR3 protein: CASSLVRESYNEQFF

J gene: TRBJ2-7
clone size: NA
V gene: TRBV7-2
D gene: NA
CDR3 DNA: TGTGCCACCTCAGCGGGTCCGGGACAGTCATTATACGAGCAGTACTTC
CDR3 protein: CATSAGPGQSLYEQYF